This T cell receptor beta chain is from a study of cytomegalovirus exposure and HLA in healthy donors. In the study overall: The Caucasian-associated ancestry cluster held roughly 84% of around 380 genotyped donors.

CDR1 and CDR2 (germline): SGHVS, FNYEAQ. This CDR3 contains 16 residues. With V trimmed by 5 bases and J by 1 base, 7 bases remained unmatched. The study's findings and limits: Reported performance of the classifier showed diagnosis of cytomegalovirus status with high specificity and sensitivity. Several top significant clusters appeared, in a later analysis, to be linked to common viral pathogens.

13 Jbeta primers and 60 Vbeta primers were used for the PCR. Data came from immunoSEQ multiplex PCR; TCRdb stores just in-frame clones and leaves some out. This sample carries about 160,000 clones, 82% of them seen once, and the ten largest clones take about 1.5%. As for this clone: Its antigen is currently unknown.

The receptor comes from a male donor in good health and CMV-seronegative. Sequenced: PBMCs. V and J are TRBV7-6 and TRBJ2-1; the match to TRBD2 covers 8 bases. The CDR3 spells CASSPVSGRSYNEQFF. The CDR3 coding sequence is TGTGCCAGCAGCCCGGTGAGCGGGAGATCCTACAATGAGCAGTTCTTC. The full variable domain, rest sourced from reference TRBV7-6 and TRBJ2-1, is GAGVSQSPRYKVTKRGQDVALRCDPISGHVSLYWYRQALGQGPEFLTYFNYEAQQDKSGLPNDRFSAERPEGSISTLTIQRTEQRDSAMYRCASSPVSGRSYNEQFFGPGTRLTVL.